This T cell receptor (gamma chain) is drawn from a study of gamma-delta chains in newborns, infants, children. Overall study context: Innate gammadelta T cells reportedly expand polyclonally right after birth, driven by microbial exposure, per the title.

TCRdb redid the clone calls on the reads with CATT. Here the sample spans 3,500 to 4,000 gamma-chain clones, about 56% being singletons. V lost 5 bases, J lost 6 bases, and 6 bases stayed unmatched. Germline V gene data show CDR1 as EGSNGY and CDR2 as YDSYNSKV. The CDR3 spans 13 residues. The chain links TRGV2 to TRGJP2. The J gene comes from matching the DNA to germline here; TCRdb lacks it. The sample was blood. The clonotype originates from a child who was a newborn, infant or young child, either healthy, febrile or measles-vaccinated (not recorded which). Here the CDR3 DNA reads TGTGCCACCTGGGGGATGGGTGATTGGATCAAGACGTTT. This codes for CATWGMGDWIKTF.